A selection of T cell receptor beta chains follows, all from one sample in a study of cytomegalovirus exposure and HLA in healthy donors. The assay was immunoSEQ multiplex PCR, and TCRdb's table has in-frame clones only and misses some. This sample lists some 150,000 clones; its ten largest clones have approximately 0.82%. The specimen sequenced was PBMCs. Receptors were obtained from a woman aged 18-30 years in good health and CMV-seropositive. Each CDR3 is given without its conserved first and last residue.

ASSPGAGTTYEQY TRBJ2-7 TRBV5-1
ASSFISSYEQY TRBJ2-7 TRBV5-1
ASSQVLDSYEQY TRBJ2-7 TRBV4-1
AWMQGGGRTGELF TRBJ2-2 TRBV30
ASSLGGTPRQY TRBJ2-7 TRBV7-2
ATSGIQASNPYEQY NA TRBV15
ASSRQGSGNTIY TRBJ1-3 TRBV5-6
ASSQRLADSYVEQF TRBJ2-1 TRBV5-1
ASDLTGGFYEQY TRBJ2-7 TRBV6-1
ASSRGTVNSYEQY TRBJ2-7 TRBV7-6
ASGPGQSNTEAF TRBJ1-1 TRBV5-1
ASSVTFGENTEAF TRBJ1-1 TRBV2
ASSRDRDTEAF TRBJ1-1 TRBV7-9
ASSLPGERTEAF TRBJ1-1 TRBV5-6
ASSLAGGSYGYT TRBJ1-2 TRBV7-9
ASSVFPAGGEETQY TRBJ2-5 TRBV9
AWSVMRGGPEKLF TRBJ1-4 TRBV30
ASSLVASGGLYNEQF TRBJ2-1 TRBV7-8
AWSFSQSGNTIY TRBJ1-3 TRBV30
ASSEGGRGQGYT TRBJ1-2 TRBV6-5
ASSQTRRGYNEQF TRBJ2-1 TRBV27
ASSRDRVIT TRBJ1-2 TRBV2
ASSQSGGRTDTQY TRBJ2-3 TRBV4-2
ATSAKRVGRNNSPLH TRBJ1-6 TRBV15
ASQKGADYEQY TRBJ2-7 TRBV19
ASSEWGEDQPQH TRBJ1-5 TRBV2
ASSSPTYTASEQY TRBJ2-7 TRBV5-1
ASSLAGFSQPQH TRBJ1-5 TRBV28
ASNQGTPYEQY TRBJ2-7 TRBV18
ATQQLETQY TRBJ2-5 TRBV10-3
ASSQPRGPWYGYT TRBJ1-2 TRBV4-1
ASSDSGSLGPGEQF TRBJ2-1 TRBV5-1
AWSGTSGYYNEQF TRBJ2-1 TRBV30